Sequencing of this T cell receptor (beta chain) was carried out in a study of cytomegalovirus exposure and HLA in healthy donors. General observations from the study: Altogether, some 160 TCR beta chains were recorded as cytomegalovirus-associated. Association of a missense DCLRE1C variant with TCR beta V- and J-gene trimming was reported in a later analysis.

Worth noting for this clone: Its antigen is still unknown.

The CDR3 extends over 19 amino acids. CDR1 and CDR2 from the germline V gene are MRHNA and SNTAGT. V was pared by 6 bases and J by 0 bases, with 17 bases of the junction left unmatched. Participants comprised healthy donors of bone marrow. PCR primers comprised 60 Vbeta and 13 Jbeta primers. Libraries were prepared by immunoSEQ multiplex PCR; TCRdb keeps only in-frame clonotypes and omits some of them. In all, the sample yields 120,000 or so clones. This TCR derives from a man aged 18 to 29 in good health and CMV-seronegative. Sequenced input: PBMCs. The V call is TRBV6-4, the J call TRBJ2-1; 7 bases are a match to TRBD1. The CDR3 DNA is TGTGCCAGCAGGGTTCAAACCCTTACAGGGGCGAGCTCCTACAATGAGCAGTTCTTC. This codes for CASRVQTLTGASSYNEQFF.